The present entry profiles one TCR beta chain with its context. Its antigen has not been determined. One base away there is no much larger clone; base qualities are not given. The data were obtained in a study of regulatory T cells in long-lasting Graves disease (dated by TCRdb to about 2021). Study-wide context: In the newly diagnosed Graves' disease group, patients had been taking antithyroid drugs for less than 3 months. Patients with persistent Graves' disease were compared with patients with newly diagnosed Graves' disease using TCR sequencing and RNA sequencing of peripheral blood. The study took place in China and was registered as a clinical trial. A total of about 33 samples underwent TCR sequencing: about 13 from persistent and approximately 20 from newly diagnosed Graves' disease patients.

Overall results and qualifications from the work: Only the TCR beta chain was sequenced and analyzed. Persistent patients shared more public clonotypes among themselves (2,741) than newly diagnosed patients did (approximately 970). Preferential use of TRBV28, TRBJ1-2 and TRBJ2-5 was observed in persistent disease, whereas TRBV20-1 and TRBJ2-1 were favored in newly diagnosed disease. Lower TCR Shannon entropy and fewer highly expanded clones were observed in persistent Graves' disease patients than in newly diagnosed patients, which suggested clonal expansion. The authors noted that the small sample size was a limitation that may lower accuracy. Because the primary lesion, thyroid tissue, could not be accessed, the study looked at peripheral blood alone.

The germline V end is reduced by 9 bases and the J end by 6 bases; junction bases left unmatched: 12. Counted from cysteine to phenylalanine, this CDR3 has 15 amino acids. Left in the record is the CDR3 DNA by itself, 45 bases read in frame from the first base. As encoded in the germline V gene, CDR1 is MNHNS while CDR2 is SASEGT. Read against the paper, the sample's time point label means: newly diagnosed GD, antithyroid drugs for less than 3 months. For both TCR sequencing and RNA sequencing, RNA was extracted from PBMCs using TRIzol. Graves' disease was diagnosed according to American Thyroid Association guidelines. The patients came from an endocrinology department in Xi'an, China. From each patient, nine milliliters of peripheral blood was collected into an EDTA anticoagulant tube. PBMCs were isolated by Ficoll Paque Plus density gradient separation without further T cell sorting. An Agilent 2100 Bioanalyzer and agarose gel were used to check RNA quality, while a NanoDrop 2000 measured RNA concentration.

The library was generated by multiplex PCR. The reads were generated on an Illumina HiSeq 4000. iRepertoire HTBI primers and Arm-PCR amplification of CDR3 regions were used to construct TCR beta libraries. Gel purification was performed on PCR products prior to sequencing. For the original study's pipeline: Across samples, roughly 60 TRBV and roughly 15 TRBJ segments were identified and used for gene usage analysis of CDR3 amino acid clonotypes. COPE and FqMerger were used to merge filtered high-quality paired reads into contigs. BLAST was used to align contigs to IMGT TRBV, TRBD and TRBJ reference genes, with CDR3 defined following IMGT. Highly expanded clones were defined as clonotypes with a frequency above 0.1%. Shannon entropy was used to measure repertoire diversity, and the Gini coefficient was used to measure V-J evenness. Clonotypes shared by more than one individual were considered public. TCRdb applied fastp at Q25 and MiXCR to the public reads, then kept only in-frame beta chains. Identical CDR3 proteins give one entry, which carries the most common genes and DNA. The V and J calls follow TCRdb's processing rather than the paper's. The sample table shows 200,000 to 250,000 distinct CDR3 sequences, and less than 20% are seen once. The ten largest clones add up to 12% of the sample.

This same sample was also taken into another study, of T cells in Graves' hyperthyroidism and ophthalmopathy. As the second publication notes: Stable Graves' hyperthyroidism was defined as no progression to ophthalmopathy during 18 months of follow-up. Hyperthyroidism patients were aged 18 to 65 years and newly diagnosed, with disease duration of less than 2 months. Any patient with an uncontrolled infection, another autoimmune disease, pregnancy or lactation was excluded. Clinical symptoms, serum thyroxine and TRAb, thyroid ultrasound, and orbital computed tomography formed the basis for the diagnoses. The TCR CDR3 was subjected to a first round of RT-PCR using the HTBI primer set and the Qiagen OneStep RT-PCR kit. Most expanded thyroid clonotypes (frequency above 0.001) were also detected in blood, suggesting blood repertoires may reflect thyroid immune responses. A 13 V-J signature model separated ophthalmopathy from stable hyperthyroidism, with just over 85% sensitivity and about 81% specificity in cross-validation and 80%/75% in testing. In validation, the model predicted progression to ophthalmopathy with just under 71% sensitivity and around 72% specificity, a median of 6.5 months before onset. TCR V-J signatures able to tell the groups apart were searched for in a discovery cohort of approximately 95 patients, of whom approximately 40 had Graves' ophthalmopathy and more than 55 had stable Graves' hyperthyroidism. An independent validation cohort of under 20 hyperthyroidism patients and 17 patients who later progressed to ophthalmopathy tested prospective prediction of ophthalmopathy. The 100 discovery patients were divided at random into training and test sets in a 7:3 ratio. In more than five Graves' hyperthyroidism patients, the study also compared T-cell repertoires from thyroid tissue with T-cell repertoires from blood. Once sampling was done, hyperthyroidism patients were given methimazole at a starting dose of 30 mg daily, whereas ophthalmopathy patients were given high-dose intravenous methylprednisolone. The libraries were constructed in a second round of multiplex PCR and then size-selected and purified. Sequencing of the libraries was done on an Illumina HiSeq2000 using paired-end 100 bp reads. SOAPnuke was used to process the raw data, throwing out any read that contained adapters or uncalled bases, had a mean Phred below 15, or lacked an exact constant-primer or identifier match. COPE v1.2.5 was used to merge high-quality paired reads, and clonotypes were defined as unique nucleotide sequences. Clonotypes were aligned to IMGT TRBV, TRBD and TRBJ reference segments using MiTCR v1.1. The analysis included only V-J combinations with a frequency above 0.0001, which together covered around 99% of the repertoires. The TCS score was defined as F50 (clonal expansion) divided by E x V (chaos), with BLOSUM62-based TCRdist calculated between CDR3 peptides within each V-J. Welch's t-statistics and random forest reduced roughly 540 V-J features to 10 to 15, which were used in a naive Bayes classifier (R e1071). Sample size was not statistically predetermined, and blinding of investigators to group allocation was not performed. TCR Vbeta CDR3 sequencing of 135 peripheral blood samples (under 45 ophthalmopathy, around 80 hyperthyroidism and some 17 progressor patients) is reported in the paper.

The sequence came from a woman aged 25 to 39 with Graves disease. Donor details come from another sample of the same person, matched by shared clones. Here the chain combines TRBV6-1 and TRBJ2-2; the central 8 bases match TRBD1. The sample in question was peripheral blood mononuclear cells (PBMCs), obtained at new diagnosis, from a patient treated with antithyroid drugs. The CDR3 reads CASQLGQGQSGELFF. The DNA sequence follows: TGTGCCAGTCAACTAGGACAGGGCCAGTCCGGGGAGCTGTTTTTT.